This T cell receptor beta chain was sequenced for a study of cytomegalovirus exposure and HLA in healthy donors. The primer mix had 60 Vbeta and 13 Jbeta primers. This table comes from immunoSEQ multiplex PCR, and its TCRdb copy is limited to in-frame clones, with some not included. This sample has 150,000 or so clones; around 84% occur once, and the top ten carry 2.5% to 3.5%. The V gene's germline CDR1 is SNHLY and CDR2 FYNNEI. The CDR3 is 12 amino acids. V was pared by 7 bases and J by 1 base, with 8 bases between. Overall study results and limits: The likely explanation for a cluster of highly shared sequence variants was sequencing artifact. Earlier analysis looked at TCR beta V segments, and most were productive about 87% or about 30% of the time.

Comments on this clone: Its antigen is still unknown.

This receptor was identified in a middle-aged woman in good health and CMV-seronegative. Sequencing input: PBMCs. V gene TRBV2 combines with J gene TRBJ2-7; D unresolved. DNA for the CDR3: TGTGCCAGCATCGAGTCATCCTACGAGCAGTACTTC. Encoded protein: CASIESSYEQYF.